This entry concerns a single T cell receptor beta chain. TCR beta VDJ and CDR3 profiles were obtained from a genomic DNA template. In TCRdb, the reads were re-called with MiXCR into one record per CDR3 protein. The repertoire has 150,000 to 200,000 distinct CDR3 sequences, approximately 48% of them found once; the top ten carry 1.8%. This specimen comes from a study of CD8+CD57+ T cells in acquired aplastic anemia. Germline values: CDR1 KGHDR, CDR2 SFDVKD. CDR3 length equals 17 residues. V lost 11 bases to trimming and J lost 1 base; unmatched junction nucleotides: 17. The authors sequenced patients whose flow cytometry had shown CD8+CD57+ cell expansion.

The sequence derives from a human donor with aplastic anemia. The chain links TRBV24-1 to TRBJ1-1; 8 bases are shared with TRBD1. The sample comprised sorted CD4+, CD8+, or CD8+CD57+ T cells (not recorded which) from PBMCs. Here the CDR3 DNA reads TGTGCCAGCTCACGGAACAGGGGGAGGGGCACGAACACTGAAGCTTTCTTT. Amino acid sequence: CASSRNRGRGTNTEAFF.